This TCR beta chain originates from a study of T cell responses to AZD1222 COVID-19 vaccine. Study overall: Some second doses came at about 4 weeks and others at about 12 weeks; these were pooled. Study-wide points: Among vaccine-associated CD4 TCRs, coverage spanned spike, with dominance at 160-218 and 743-854. The study reported that nearly half of spike-specific TCRs target unmutated variant regions. Clonal diversity may have been underestimated in mostly white British donors.

The CDR3 totals 14 residues. V was trimmed by 2 bases and J by 8 bases, leaving 13 bases between them. Looked up from germline, CDR1 is SGHTA and CDR2 is FQGNSA. Comments on this clone: The antigen remains unidentified.

The protocol was immunoSEQ multiplex PCR, while the TCRdb copy is restricted to in-frame clones and leaves out a portion. The sample records about 140,000 clones, approximately 88% being singletons. J is TRBJ1-3 and V is TRBV7-2; perhaps TRBD1 as D (6 bases). The material was peripheral blood, obtained on day 0 of AZD1222 vaccination. The sequence was collected from an adult in good health. The CDR3 DNA sequence: TGTGCCAGCAGCTTAACGGGGGGCATAGACACCATATATTTT. This codes for CASSLTGGIDTIYF.